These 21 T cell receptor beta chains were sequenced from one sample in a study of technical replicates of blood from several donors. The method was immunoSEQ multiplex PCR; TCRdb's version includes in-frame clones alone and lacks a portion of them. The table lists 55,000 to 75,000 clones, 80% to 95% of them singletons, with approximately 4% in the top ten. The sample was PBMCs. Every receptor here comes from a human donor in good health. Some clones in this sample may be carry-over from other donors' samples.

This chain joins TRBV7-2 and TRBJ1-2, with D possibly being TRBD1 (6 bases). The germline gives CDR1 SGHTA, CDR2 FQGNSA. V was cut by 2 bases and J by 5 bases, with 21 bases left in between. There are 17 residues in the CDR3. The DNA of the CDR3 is TGTGCCAGCAGCTTATCAGGACCCGGGACATCGGGGTATGGCTACACCTTC. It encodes CASSLSGPGTSGYGYTF. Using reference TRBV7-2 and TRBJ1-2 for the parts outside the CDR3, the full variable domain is GAGVSQSPSNKVTEKGKDVELRCDPISGHTALYWYRQSLGQGLEFLIYFQGNSAPDKSGLPSDRFSAERTGGSVSTLTIQRTQQEDSAVYLCASSLSGPGTSGYGYTFGSGTRLTVV.

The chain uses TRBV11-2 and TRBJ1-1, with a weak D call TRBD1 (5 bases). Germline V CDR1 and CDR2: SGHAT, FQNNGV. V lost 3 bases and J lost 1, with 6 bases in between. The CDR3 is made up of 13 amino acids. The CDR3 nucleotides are TGTGCCAGCAGCTTGGGGGGGAACACTGAAGCTTTCTTT. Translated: CASSLGGNTEAFF.

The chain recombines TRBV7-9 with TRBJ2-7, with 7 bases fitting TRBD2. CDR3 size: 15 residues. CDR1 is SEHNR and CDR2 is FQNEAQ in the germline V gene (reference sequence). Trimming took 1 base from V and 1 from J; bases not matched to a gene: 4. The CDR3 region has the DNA TGTGCCAGCAGCTTAGAAGGGGAGGGTTCCTACGAGCAGTACTTC. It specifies CASSLEGEGSYEQYF.

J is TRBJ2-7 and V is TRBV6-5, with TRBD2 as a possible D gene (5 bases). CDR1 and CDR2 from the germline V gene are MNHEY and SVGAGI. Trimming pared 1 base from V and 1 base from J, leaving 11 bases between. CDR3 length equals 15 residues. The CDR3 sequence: CASSYWAGDSYEQYF. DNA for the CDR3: TGTGCCAGCAGTTACTGGGCCGGGGATTCCTACGAGCAGTACTTC.

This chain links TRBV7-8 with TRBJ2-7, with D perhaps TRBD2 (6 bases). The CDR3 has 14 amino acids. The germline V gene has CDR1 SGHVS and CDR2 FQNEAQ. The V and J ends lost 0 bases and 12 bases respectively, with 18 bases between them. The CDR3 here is CASSLARDWPRRYF. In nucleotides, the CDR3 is TGTGCCAGCAGCTTAGCGCGGGACTGGCCTCGTCGGTACTTC.

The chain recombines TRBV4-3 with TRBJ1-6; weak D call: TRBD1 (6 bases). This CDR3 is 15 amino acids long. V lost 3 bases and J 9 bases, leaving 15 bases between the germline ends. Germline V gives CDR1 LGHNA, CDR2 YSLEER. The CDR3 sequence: CASSHNREISSPLHF. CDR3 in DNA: TGCGCCAGCAGCCACAACAGGGAAATAAGTTCACCCCTCCACTTT.

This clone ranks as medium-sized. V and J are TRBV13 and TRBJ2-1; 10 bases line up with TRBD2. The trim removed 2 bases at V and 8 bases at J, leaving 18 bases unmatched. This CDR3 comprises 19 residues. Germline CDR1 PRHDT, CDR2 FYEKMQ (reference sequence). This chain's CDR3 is CASSLLPGASGSDLDEQFF. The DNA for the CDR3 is TGTGCCAGCAGCTTACTACCTGGGGCTAGCGGGAGCGATTTGGATGAGCAGTTCTTC. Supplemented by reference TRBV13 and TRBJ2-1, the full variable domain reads AAGVIQSPRHLIKEKRETATLKCYPIPRHDTVYWYQQGPGQDPQFLISFYEKMQSDKGSIPDRFSAQQFSDYHSELNMSSLELGDSALYFCASSLLPGASGSDLDEQFFGPGTRLTVL.

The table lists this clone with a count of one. CDR3 loop: CASLPSDVQNTEAFF. As DNA, the CDR3 is TGTGCCAGCCTGCCTAGTGATGTGCAGAACACTGAAGCTTTCTTT. The chain joins TRBV19 to TRBJ1-1; no clear D. V was clipped by 9 bases and J by 1 base, with 18 bases between them. Germline V gene data show CDR1 as LNHDA and CDR2 as SQIVND (reference sequence). CDR3 size: 15 residues.

The CDR3 here is CASSYPPDILGAFF. DNA for the CDR3: TGTGCCAGCAGTTACCCCCCGGACATATTAGGAGCTTTCTTT. V usage is TRBV6-6 and J usage is TRBJ1-1; weak D call: TRBD1 (5 bases). There are 14 residues in the CDR3. The V end was cut by 2 bases, the J end by 10 bases, with 17 bases between. CDR1 is MNHNY, CDR2 SVGAGI, per germline (reference sequence).

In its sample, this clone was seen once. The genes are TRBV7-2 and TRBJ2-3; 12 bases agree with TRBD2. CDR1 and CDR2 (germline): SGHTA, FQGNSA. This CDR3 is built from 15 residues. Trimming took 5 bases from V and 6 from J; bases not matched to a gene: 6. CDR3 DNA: TGTGCCAGCAGCCCAAGACTAGCGGGAGTTGATACGCAGTATTTT. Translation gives CASSPRLAGVDTQYF.

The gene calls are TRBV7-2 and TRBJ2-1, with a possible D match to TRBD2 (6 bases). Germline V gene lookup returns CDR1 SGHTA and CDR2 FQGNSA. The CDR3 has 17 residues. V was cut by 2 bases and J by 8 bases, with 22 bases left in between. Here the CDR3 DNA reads TGTGCCAGCAGCTTAACCAAAGCGGGCCGAGGAAGGTATGAGCAGTTCTTC. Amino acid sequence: CASSLTKAGRGRYEQFF.

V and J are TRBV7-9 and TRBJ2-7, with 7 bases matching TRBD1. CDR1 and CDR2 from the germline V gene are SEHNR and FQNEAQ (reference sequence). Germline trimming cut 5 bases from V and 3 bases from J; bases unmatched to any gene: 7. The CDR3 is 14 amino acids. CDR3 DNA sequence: TGTGCCAGCAGCCGACGGGACAGAAGCTACGAGCAGTACTTC. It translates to CASSRRDRSYEQYF.

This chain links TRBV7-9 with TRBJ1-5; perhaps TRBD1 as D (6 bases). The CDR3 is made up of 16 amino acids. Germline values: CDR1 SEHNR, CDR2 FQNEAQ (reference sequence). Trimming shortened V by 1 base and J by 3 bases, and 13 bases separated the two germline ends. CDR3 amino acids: CASSLVSGQSNQPQHF. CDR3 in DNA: TGTGCCAGCAGCTTAGTATCCGGACAGTCCAATCAGCCCCAGCATTTT.

For the CDR3, the DNA is TGTGCCAGCAGCAAACACGGGGGAGCCTCCTACGAGCAGTACTTC. Translation gives CASSKHGGASYEQYF. The chain is built from TRBV21-1 and TRBJ2-7; the table names TRBD2, a call not compared with the DNA. TRBV21-1 is a pseudogene locus. This CDR3 has 15 residues.

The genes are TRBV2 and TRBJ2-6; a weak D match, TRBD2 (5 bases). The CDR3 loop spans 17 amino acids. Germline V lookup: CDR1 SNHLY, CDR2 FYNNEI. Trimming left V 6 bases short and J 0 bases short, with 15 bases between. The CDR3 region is CASRTGGGPSGANVLTF. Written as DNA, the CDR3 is TGTGCCAGCAGGACGGGTGGAGGACCCTCTGGGGCCAACGTCCTGACTTTC.

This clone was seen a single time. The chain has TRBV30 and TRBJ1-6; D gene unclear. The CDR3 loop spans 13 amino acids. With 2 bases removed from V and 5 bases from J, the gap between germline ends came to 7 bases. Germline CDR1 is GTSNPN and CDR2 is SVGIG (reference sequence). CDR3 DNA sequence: TGTGCCTGGAGTCCGTCCCATAATTCACCCCTCCACTTT. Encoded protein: CAWSPSHNSPLHF.

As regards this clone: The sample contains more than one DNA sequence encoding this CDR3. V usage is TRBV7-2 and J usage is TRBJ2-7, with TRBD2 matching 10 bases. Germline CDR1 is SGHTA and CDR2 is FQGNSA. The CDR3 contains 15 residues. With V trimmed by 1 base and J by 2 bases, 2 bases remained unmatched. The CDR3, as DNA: TGTGCCAGCAGCTTAGGAGCGGGAGGGCCCTACGAGCAGTACTTC. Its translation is CASSLGAGGPYEQYF. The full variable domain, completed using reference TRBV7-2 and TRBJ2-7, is GAGVSQSPSNKVTEKGKDVELRCDPISGHTALYWYRQSLGQGLEFLIYFQGNSAPDKSGLPSDRFSAERTGGSVSTLTIQRTQQEDSAVYLCASSLGAGGPYEQYFGPGTRLTVT.

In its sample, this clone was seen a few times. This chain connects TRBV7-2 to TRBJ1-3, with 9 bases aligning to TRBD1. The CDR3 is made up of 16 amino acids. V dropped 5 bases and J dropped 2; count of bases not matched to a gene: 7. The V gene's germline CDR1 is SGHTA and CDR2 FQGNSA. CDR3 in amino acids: CASSPSRDRAGNTIYF. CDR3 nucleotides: TGTGCCAGCAGCCCGTCCCGGGACAGGGCTGGAAACACCATATATTTT.

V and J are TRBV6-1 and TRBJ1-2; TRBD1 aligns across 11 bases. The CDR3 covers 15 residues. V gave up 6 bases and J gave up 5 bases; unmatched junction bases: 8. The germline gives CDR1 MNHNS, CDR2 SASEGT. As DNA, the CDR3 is TGTGCCAGCAGCGCCCTCGGGACAGGGGGTTATGGCTACACCTTC. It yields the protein CASSALGTGGYGYTF.

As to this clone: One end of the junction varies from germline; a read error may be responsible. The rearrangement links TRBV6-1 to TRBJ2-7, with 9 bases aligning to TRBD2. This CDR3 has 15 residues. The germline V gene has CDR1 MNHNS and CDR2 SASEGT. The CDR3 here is CASSEWGTSSNEQYF. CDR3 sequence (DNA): TGTGCCAGCAGTGAATGGGGGACTAGCTCCAACGAGCAGTACTTC.

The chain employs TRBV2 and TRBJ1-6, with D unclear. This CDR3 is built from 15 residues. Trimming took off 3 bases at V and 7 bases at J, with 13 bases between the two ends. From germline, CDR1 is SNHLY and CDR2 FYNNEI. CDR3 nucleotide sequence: TGTGCCAGCAGTGATAGGAGGGATCCCAATTCACCCCTCCACTTT. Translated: CASSDRRDPNSPLHF.